These 9 T cell receptor beta chains came from one sample sequenced in a study of graft-versus-host responses after intestinal transplantation. Using immunoSEQ multiplex PCR, the repertoire was profiled, and TCRdb retains in-frame clones only, with some absent. The sample shows 4,600 or so clones, roughly 24% of them seen only once. The material was alloreactive CD4+ T cells from a mixed lymphocyte reaction culture, obtained before intestinal transplant. Described subset: CFSE-low proliferating T cells sorted from roughly six-day pre-transplant mixed lymphocyte reaction (GvH or HvG direction). Receptor source: a human patient who received an intestinal transplant.

The rearrangement uses TRBV10-2 and TRBJ1-1; D is undetermined. CDR3 size: 14 residues. The germline V and J ends were trimmed by 4 bases and 5 bases, with 14 bases remaining between them. Germline V gives CDR1 WSHSY, CDR2 SAAADI. CDR3 protein: CASSVPGVGTEAFF. CDR3 DNA: TGCGCCAGCAGTGTACCCGGGGTGGGGACTGAAGCTTTCTTT.

The rearrangement uses TRBV29-1 and TRBJ1-1, with D uncertain. V lost 4 bases and J 1 base, leaving 7 bases between the germline ends. The CDR3 is 12 amino acids. Germline loops: CDR1 SQVTM, CDR2 ANQGSEA. For the CDR3, the DNA is TGCAGCGTTGTGGGTTCGAACACTGAAGCTTTCTTT. Translating it yields CSVVGSNTEAFF.

The rearrangement joins TRBV5-1 to TRBJ1-2; D unclear. CDR3 size: 12 residues. V was trimmed by 4 bases and J by 6 bases, leaving 10 bases between them. Germline lookup yields CDR1 SGHRS and CDR2 YFSETQ. DNA of the CDR3: TGCGCCAGCAGCAGATTCCTCGATGGCTACACCTTC. It translates to CASSRFLDGYTF.

The genes are TRBV5-1 and TRBJ2-7; D tentatively fits TRBD1 or TRBD2 (5 bases each). The germline gives CDR1 SGHRS, CDR2 YFSETQ. The CDR3 totals 15 residues. The germline V and J ends were trimmed by 4 bases and 2 bases, with 16 bases remaining between them. CDR3 DNA sequence: TGCGCCAGCAGCCTCCTGGGACGCCAGACCTACGAGCAGTACTTC. Protein: CASSLLGRQTYEQYF.

By share, this clone counts as medium-sized. The identical CDR3 is also encoded by other nucleotide sequences in the sample. The chain employs TRBV11-2 and TRBJ2-5; the match to TRBD1 covers 9 bases. Germline V gene sequence: CDR1 SGHAT, CDR2 FQNNGV. The CDR3 runs 15 residues. V lost 1 base to trimming and J lost 0 bases; unmatched junction nucleotides: 0. The CDR3 nucleotides are TGTGCCAGCAGCTTAGGGGACAGGGACCAAGAGACCCAGTACTTC. Residues: CASSLGDRDQETQYF.

This clone is large (0.1 to 1%) in the sample. The chain employs TRBV7-2 and TRBJ2-5; TRBD2 matches 9 bases. From germline, CDR1 is SGHTA and CDR2 FQGNSA. V gave up 5 bases and J gave up 0 bases; unmatched junction bases: 16. The CDR3 loop spans 19 amino acids. Here the CDR3 reads CASSATTRSGGLYQETQYF. CDR3 bases: TGTGCCAGCAGCGCCACGACGCGGAGCGGGGGGCTATACCAAGAGACCCAGTACTTC.

A few counts support this clone. The chain couples TRBV9 to TRBJ2-1, with TRBD2 matching over 8 bases. Per germline, CDR1 SGDLS and CDR2 YYNGEE. CDR3 length: 14 residues. After removal of 0 bases from V and 9 bases from J, the junction contained 5 bases not matched to a gene. CDR3 nucleotide sequence: TGTGCCAGCAGCGTAGCCGGGAGGGTTAGTGAGCAGTTCTTC. It encodes CASSVAGRVSEQFF.

The V gene is TRBV18, the J gene TRBJ2-7; D not resolved. Germline CDR1 is KGHSH and CDR2 is LQKENI. Deletions cut 4 bases from V and 3 bases from J, with 10 bases between. The CDR3 runs 13 residues. The CDR3 region is CASSHTDFYEQYF. Here the CDR3 DNA reads TGTGCCAGCTCACATACAGACTTCTACGAGCAGTACTTC.

The CDR3 loop reads CASSCRRISGNTIYF. DNA for the CDR3: TGTGCCAGCAGCTGTCGACGGATCTCTGGAAACACCATATATTTT. J is TRBJ1-3 and V is TRBV11-3; D gene uncertain. Per germline, CDR1 SGHNT and CDR2 YENEEA. The length of the CDR3 is 15 residues. V lost 4 bases, J lost 0 bases, and 10 bases lay in between.